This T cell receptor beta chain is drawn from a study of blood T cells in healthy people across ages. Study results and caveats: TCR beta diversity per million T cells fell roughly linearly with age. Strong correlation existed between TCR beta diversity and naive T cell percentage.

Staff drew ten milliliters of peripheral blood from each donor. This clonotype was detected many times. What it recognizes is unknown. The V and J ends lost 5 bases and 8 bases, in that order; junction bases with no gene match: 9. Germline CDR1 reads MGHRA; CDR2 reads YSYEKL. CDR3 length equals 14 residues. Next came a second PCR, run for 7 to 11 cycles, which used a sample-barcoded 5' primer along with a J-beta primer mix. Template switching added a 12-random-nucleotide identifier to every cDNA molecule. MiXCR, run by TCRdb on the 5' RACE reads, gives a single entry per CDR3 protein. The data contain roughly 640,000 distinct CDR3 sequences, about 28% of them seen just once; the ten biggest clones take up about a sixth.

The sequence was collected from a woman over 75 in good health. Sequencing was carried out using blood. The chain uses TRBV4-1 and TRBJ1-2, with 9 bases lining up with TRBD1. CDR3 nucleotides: TGCGCCAGCAGCAACAGGGGGCCCTTTGAGGGCTACACCTTC. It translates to CASSNRGPFEGYTF.